This T cell receptor (beta chain) is from a study of blood T cell repertoires in COVID-19. Turning to the study itself: The study drew acute and convalescent COVID-19 samples from the United States, Italy and Spain. Nucleic acid was either cDNA or gDNA, and it came from T cells, B-cell-depleted T cells, or PBMCs.

Seattle patients were enrolled during active infection and followed longitudinally. TCRdb's table, derived via immunoSEQ multiplex PCR, lists solely in-frame clones and lacks some. The profile shows roughly 200,000 clones, over 70% of them singletons. This TCR was recovered from a woman aged 40 to 49 with COVID-19, enrolled during active disease. Sequencing was done on a sample of peripheral blood.

The CDR3 loop is CSARTGVAAFF. CDR3 bases: TGCAGTGCTCGGACAGGGGTCGCAGCTTTCTTT. V is TRBV20-1 and J is TRBJ1-1, with 9 positions matching TRBD1. There are 11 residues in the CDR3. Germline CDR1 DFQATT, CDR2 SNEGSKA (reference sequence). The V gene end was trimmed by 5 bases and the J gene end by 10 bases; junction bases not matched to a gene: 5.